Below are 11 T cell receptor beta chains sequenced from a single sample in a study of Ad26.COV2.S vaccination and SARS-CoV-2 variants. Noted treatment: 19 received Ad26.COV2.S at low or high dose, single or two shots; about 5 received placebo; per-sample allocation not given. Specimen acquisition occurred on day 63 following the initial vaccine or placebo injection. The repertoire was sequenced with immunoSEQ multiplex PCR; TCRdb's copy has only in-frame clones and lacks some. In the table there are some 480,000 clones, around nine tenths of which are singletons. The sample here was peripheral blood, taken in a trial of Ad26.COV2.S vaccine versus placebo. These receptors originate from a person between 18 and 60 years old who received the Ad26.COV2.S COVID-19 vaccine or a placebo.

This clone showed up just once. V gene TRBV19 combines with J gene TRBJ2-7, with D perhaps matching TRBD2 (5 bases). Trimming removed 3 bases at V and 2 bases at J, with 8 bases between. CDR1 and CDR2 (germline): LNHDA, SQIVND (reference sequence). The CDR3 covers 13 residues. CDR3 nucleotide sequence: TGTGCCAGTAGTATGGAGGCGACCTACGAGCAGTACTTC. This encodes CASSMEATYEQYF.

The chain uses TRBV25-1 and TRBJ2-1, with 8 nucleotides matching TRBD2. CDR3 size: 18 residues. Germline CDR1 MGHDK, CDR2 SYGVNS. V dropped 0 bases and J dropped 7; count of bases not matched to a gene: 14. The DNA of the CDR3 is TGTGCCAGCAGTGAATATCCCTTTCTAGCGGGTAGGGGGAATGAGCAGTTCTTC. The encoded protein is CASSEYPFLAGRGNEQFF.

The chain has TRBV4-3 and TRBJ2-3; D call uncertain. The V gene lost 2 bases and the J gene lost 0 bases, with 6 bases spanning the gap. CDR1 LGHNA and CDR2 YSLEER come from the germline V gene. The CDR3 runs to 14 residues. Here the CDR3 DNA reads TGCGCCAGCAGCCAAAGGGTTAGCACAGATACGCAGTATTTT. Protein sequence: CASSQRVSTDTQYF.

DNA of the CDR3: TGTGCCATCAGTGAGAGCGCAGTCGGAGGGTATGAGCAGTTCTTC. It is translated as CAISESAVGGYEQFF. The gene calls are TRBV10-3 and TRBJ2-1; a possible D gene is TRBD2 (6 bases). Per germline, CDR1 ENHRY and CDR2 SYGVKD. The CDR3 extends over 15 amino acids. V was trimmed by 2 bases and J by 8 bases, leaving 16 bases between them.

The V call is TRBV19, the J call TRBJ2-3; 9 nucleotides agree with TRBD2. This CDR3 spans 16 amino acids. After removal of 11 bases from V and 2 bases from J, the junction contained 14 bases not matched to a gene. From germline, CDR1 is LNHDA and CDR2 SQIVND (reference sequence). The CDR3 loop reads CARSSVSGSLTDTQYF. CDR3 coding DNA: TGTGCCCGTTCGTCCGTTAGCGGGAGCCTCACAGATACGCAGTATTTT.

The chain recombines TRBV3-1 (or the pseudogene TRBV3-2) with TRBJ2-7, with D unclear. The V gene lost 1 base and the J gene lost 8 bases, with 12 bases spanning the gap. CDR1 and CDR2 from the germline V gene are LGHDT and YNNKEL (reference sequence). This CDR3 has 13 amino acids. CDR3 DNA sequence: TGTGCCAGCAGCCAAGGACAACTCCCCAAGCAGTACTTC. Its protein is CASSQGQLPKQYF.

Turning to this clone: Relative to the germline gene, one junction end is altered; a read error may explain this. V usage is TRBV28 and J usage is TRBJ2-1, with D maybe TRBD2 (6 bases). Germline lookup yields CDR1 MDHEN and CDR2 SYDVKM. This CDR3 has 16 residues. The CDR3 protein is CASRPEREWGYNEQLF. CDR3 nucleotides: TGTGCCAGCAGGCCAGAACGGGAGTGGGGCTACAATGAGCAGCTCTTC.

The chain joins TRBV5-8 to TRBJ2-5; D is unresolved. Trimming shortened V by 6 bases and J by 1 base, and 10 bases separated the two germline ends. The CDR3 consists of 13 residues. Germline V CDR1 and CDR2: SGHTS, YDEGEE. In DNA, the CDR3 is TGTGCCAGCACTCTGGGGTCCCAAGAGACCCAGTACTTC. Translated: CASTLGSQETQYF.

This chain joins TRBV3-1 (or the pseudogene TRBV3-2) and TRBJ1-6; 7 bases match TRBD1. Trimming at V came to 0 bases and at J to 4 bases, leaving 6 bases not matched to a gene. This CDR3 has 17 amino acids. Germline V CDR1 and CDR2: LGHDT, YNNKEL (reference sequence). The CDR3 region is CASSQERPTGYNSPLHF. In nucleotides, the CDR3 is TGTGCCAGCAGCCAAGAAAGGCCGACAGGGTATAATTCACCCCTCCACTTT.

This clone was picked up a small number of times. The J gene is TRBJ2-2, the V gene TRBV2, with D perhaps being TRBD1 or TRBD2 (5 bases each). Trimming stripped 7 bases from V and 1 base from J, with 10 bases between. Germline-derived CDR1 and CDR2 are SNHLY and FYNNEI. The CDR3 sequence is 14 residues long. The CDR3 is CASKGTGNTGELFF. In DNA, the CDR3 is TGTGCCAGCAAGGGGACGGGGAACACCGGGGAGCTGTTTTTT.

V and J are TRBV20-1 and TRBJ1-2, with no clear D. The V gene's germline CDR1 is DFQATT and CDR2 SNEGSKA (reference sequence). The CDR3 has 13 residues. V shed 3 bases and J shed 4 bases, with 12 bases lying between them. The CDR3 spells CSASRTDSYGYTF. As DNA, the CDR3 is TGCAGTGCTAGTAGGACGGACTCCTATGGCTACACCTTC.